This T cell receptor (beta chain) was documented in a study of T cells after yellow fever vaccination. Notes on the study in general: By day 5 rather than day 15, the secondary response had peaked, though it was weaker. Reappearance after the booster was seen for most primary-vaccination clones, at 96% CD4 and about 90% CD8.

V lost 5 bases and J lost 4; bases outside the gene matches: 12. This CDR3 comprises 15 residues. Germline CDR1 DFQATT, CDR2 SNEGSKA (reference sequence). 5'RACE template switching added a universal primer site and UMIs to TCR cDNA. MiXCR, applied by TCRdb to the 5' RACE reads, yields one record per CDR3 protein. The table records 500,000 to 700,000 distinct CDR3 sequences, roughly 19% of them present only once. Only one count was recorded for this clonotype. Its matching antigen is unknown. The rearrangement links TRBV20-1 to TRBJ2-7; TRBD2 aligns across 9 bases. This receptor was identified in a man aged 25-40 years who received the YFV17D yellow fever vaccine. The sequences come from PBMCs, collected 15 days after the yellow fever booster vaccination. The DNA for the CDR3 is TGCAGTGCTCCCCAAACGACTAGCGGACGGTACGAGCAGTACTTC. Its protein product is CSAPQTTSGRYEQYF.